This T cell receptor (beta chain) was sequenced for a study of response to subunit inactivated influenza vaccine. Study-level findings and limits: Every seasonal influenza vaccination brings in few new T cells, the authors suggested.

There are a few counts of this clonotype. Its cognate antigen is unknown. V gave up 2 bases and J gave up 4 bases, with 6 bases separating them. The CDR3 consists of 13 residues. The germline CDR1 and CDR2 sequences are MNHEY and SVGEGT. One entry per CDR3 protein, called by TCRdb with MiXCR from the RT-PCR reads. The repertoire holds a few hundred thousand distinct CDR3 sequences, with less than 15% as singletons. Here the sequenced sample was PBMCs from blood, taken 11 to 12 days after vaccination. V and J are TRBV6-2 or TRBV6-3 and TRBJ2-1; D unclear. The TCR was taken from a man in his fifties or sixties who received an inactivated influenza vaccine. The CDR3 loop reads CASSYDPYNEQFF. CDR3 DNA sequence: TGTGCCAGCAGTTACGATCCGTACAATGAGCAGTTCTTC.